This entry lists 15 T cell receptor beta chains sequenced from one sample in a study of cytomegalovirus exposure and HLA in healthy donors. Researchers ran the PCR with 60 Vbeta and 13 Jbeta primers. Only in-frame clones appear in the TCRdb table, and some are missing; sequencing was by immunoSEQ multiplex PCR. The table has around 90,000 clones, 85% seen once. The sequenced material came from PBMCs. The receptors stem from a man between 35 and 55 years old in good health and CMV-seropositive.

The CDR3 bases are TGTGCCAGCTCACCACAGCAAAATCAGCCCCAGCATTTT. Encoded protein: CASSPQQNQPQHF. The gene calls are TRBV18 and TRBJ1-5; D remains unclear. Germline CDR1 reads KGHSH; CDR2 reads LQKENI. V lost 1 base to trimming and J lost 4 bases, with 5 bases between them. CDR3 length equals 13 residues.

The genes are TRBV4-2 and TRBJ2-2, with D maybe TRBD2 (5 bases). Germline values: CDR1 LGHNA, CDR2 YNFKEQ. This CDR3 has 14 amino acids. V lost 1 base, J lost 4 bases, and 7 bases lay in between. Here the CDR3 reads CASSQGESTGELFF. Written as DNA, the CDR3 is TGTGCCAGCAGCCAAGGGGAGAGCACCGGGGAGCTGTTTTTT.

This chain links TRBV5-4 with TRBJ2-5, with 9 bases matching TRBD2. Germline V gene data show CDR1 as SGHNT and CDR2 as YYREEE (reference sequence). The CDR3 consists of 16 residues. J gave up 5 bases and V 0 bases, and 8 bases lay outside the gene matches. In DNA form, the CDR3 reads TGTGCCAGCAGCTTGGGTAGCGGGGGCCTATTTGAGACCCAGTACTTC. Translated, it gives CASSLGSGGLFETQYF. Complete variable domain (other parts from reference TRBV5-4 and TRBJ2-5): ETGVTQSPTHLIKTRGQQVTLRCSSQSGHNTVSWYQQALGQGPQFIFQYYREEENGRGNFPPRFSGLQFPNYSSELNVNALELDDSALYLCASSLGSGGLFETQYFGPGTRLLVL.

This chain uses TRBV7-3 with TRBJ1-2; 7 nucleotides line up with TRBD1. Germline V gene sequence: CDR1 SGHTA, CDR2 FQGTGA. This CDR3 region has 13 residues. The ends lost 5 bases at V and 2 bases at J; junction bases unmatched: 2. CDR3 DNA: TGTGCCAGCAGCCAGGACAGGAACTATGGCTACACCTTC. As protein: CASSQDRNYGYTF. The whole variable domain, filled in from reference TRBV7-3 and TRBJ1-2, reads GAGVSQTPSNKVTEKGKYVELRCDPISGHTALYWYRQSLGQGPEFLIYFQGTGAADDSGLPNDRFFAVRPEGSVSTLKIQRTERGDSAVYLCASSQDRNYGYTFGSGTRLTVV.

In nucleotides, the CDR3 is TGTGCCAGCTCAGGACTTTACAATGAGCAGTTCTTC. Its translation is CASSGLYNEQFF. This rearrangement joins TRBV6-1 to TRBJ2-1; the D gene is possibly TRBD2 (5 bases). Germline V lookup: CDR1 MNHNS, CDR2 SASEGT. CDR3 length: 12 residues. Trimming cost V 8 bases and J 4 bases, with 9 bases left between them.

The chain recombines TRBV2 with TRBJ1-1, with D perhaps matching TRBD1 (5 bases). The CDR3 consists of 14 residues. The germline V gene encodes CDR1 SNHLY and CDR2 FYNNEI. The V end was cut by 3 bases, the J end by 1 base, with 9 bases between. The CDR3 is CASSEEGWNTEAFF. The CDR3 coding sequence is TGTGCCAGCAGTGAGGAGGGGTGGAACACTGAAGCTTTCTTT. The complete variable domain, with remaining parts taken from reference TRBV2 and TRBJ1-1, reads EPEVTQTPSHQVTQMGQEVILRCVPISNHLYFYWYRQILGQKVEFLVSFYNNEISEKSEIFDDQFSVERPDGSNFTLKIRSTKLEDSAMYFCASSEEGWNTEAFFGQGTRLTVV.

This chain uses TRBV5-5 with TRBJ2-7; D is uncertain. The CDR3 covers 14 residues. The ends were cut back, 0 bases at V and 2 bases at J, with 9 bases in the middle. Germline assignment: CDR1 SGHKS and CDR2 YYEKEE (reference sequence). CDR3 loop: CASSLGAQTYEQYF. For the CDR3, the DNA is TGTGCCAGCAGCTTGGGTGCTCAGACCTACGAGCAGTACTTC.

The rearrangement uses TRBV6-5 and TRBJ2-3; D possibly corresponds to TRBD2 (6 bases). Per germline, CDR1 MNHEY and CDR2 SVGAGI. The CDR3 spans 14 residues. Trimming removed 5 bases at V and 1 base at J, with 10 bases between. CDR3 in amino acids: CASSRRGGTDTQYF. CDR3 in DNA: TGTGCCAGCAGTCGGAGGGGAGGCACAGATACGCAGTATTTT.

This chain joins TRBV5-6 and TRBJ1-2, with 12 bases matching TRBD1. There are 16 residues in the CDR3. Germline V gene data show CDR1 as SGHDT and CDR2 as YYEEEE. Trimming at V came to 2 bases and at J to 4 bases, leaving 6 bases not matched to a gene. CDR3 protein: CASSLTGTGGAYGYTF. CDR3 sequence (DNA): TGTGCCAGCAGCTTAACCGGGACAGGGGGCGCCTATGGCTACACCTTC.

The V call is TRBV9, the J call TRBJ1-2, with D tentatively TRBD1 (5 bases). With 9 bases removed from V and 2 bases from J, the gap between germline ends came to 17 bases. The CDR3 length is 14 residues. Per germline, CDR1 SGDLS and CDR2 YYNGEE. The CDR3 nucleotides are TGTGCCAACGAGCACAGGACGAACAACTATGGCTACACCTTC. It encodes CANEHRTNNYGYTF. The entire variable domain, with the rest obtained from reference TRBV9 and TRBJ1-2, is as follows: DSGVTQTPKHLITATGQRVTLRCSPRSGDLSVYWYQQSLDQGLQFLIQYYNGEERAKGNILERFSAQQFPDLHSELNLSSLELGDSALYFCANEHRTNNYGYTFGSGTRLTVV.

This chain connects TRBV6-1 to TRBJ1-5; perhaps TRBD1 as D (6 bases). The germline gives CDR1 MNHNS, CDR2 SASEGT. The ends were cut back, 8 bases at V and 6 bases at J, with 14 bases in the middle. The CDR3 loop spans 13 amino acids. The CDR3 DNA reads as TGTGCCAGCCTTAACAGGGAAGGTCAGCCCCAGCATTTT. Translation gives CASLNREGQPQHF.

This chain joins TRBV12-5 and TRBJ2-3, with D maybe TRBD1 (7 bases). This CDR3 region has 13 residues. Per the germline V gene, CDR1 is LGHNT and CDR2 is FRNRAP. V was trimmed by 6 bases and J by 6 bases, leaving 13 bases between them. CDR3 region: CASGEGAVDTQYF. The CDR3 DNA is TGTGCTAGTGGGGAGGGGGCTGTTGATACGCAGTATTTT. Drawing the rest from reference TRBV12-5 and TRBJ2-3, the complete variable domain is DARVTQTPRHKVTEMGQEVTMRCQPILGHNTVFWYRQTMMQGLELLAYFRNRAPLDDSGMPKDRFSAEMPDATLATLKIQPSEPRDSAVYFCASGEGAVDTQYFGPGTRLTVL.

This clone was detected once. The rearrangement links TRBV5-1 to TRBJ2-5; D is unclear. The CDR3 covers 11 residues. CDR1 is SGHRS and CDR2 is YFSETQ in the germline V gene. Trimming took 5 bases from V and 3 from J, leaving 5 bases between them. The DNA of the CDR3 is TGCGCCAGCAGATTAGAAGAGACCCAGTACTTC. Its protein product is CASRLEETQYF. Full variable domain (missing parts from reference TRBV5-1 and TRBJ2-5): KAGVTQTPRYLIKTRGQQVTLSCSPISGHRSVSWYQQTPGQGLQFLFEYFSETQRNKGNFPGRFSGRQFSNSRSEMNVSTLELGDSALYLCASRLEETQYFGPGTRLLVL.

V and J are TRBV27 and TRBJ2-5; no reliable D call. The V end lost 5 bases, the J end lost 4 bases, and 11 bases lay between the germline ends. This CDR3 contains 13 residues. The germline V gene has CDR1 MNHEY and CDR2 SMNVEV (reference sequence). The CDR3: CASSNYPRETQYF. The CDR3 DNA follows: TGTGCCAGCAGTAACTACCCCCGAGAGACCCAGTACTTC.

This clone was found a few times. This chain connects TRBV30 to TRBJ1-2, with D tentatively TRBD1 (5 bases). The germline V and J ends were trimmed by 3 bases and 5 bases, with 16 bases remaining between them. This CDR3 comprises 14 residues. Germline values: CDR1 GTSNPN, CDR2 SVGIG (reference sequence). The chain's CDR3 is CAWSMGTGLYGYTF. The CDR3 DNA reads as TGTGCCTGGAGCATGGGTACAGGATTATATGGCTACACCTTC.